Listed below are T cell receptor beta chains from one sample, sequenced in a study of circulating CD8 cells and anti-PD-1 response in melanoma. MiXCR, run by TCRdb on the reads, gives a single entry per CDR3 protein. Altogether 400 to 500 distinct CDR3 sequences are present, about 10% being singletons, with the ten largest covering more than 35%. The material sequenced was CD8+ T cells from PBMCs, taken at baseline or after one month of anti-PD-1 therapy (not recorded which). Receptors were obtained from a human donor with melanoma. Each CDR3 is given with its conserved first and last residue. A D gene is named only where the DNA matches it firmly. The size of a clone is reported for some rows only, either as once, few or many, or as a class for expanded clones.

V,D,size,J,CDR3,DNA
TRBV27,TRBD2,large,TRBJ2-1,CASSWTSAGEQFF,TGTGCCAGCAGTTGGACTAGCGCGGGAGAGCAGTTCTTC
TRBV7-7,-,-,TRBJ2-1,CASSKSRPHDEQSF,TGTGCCAGCAGCAAAAGCAGACCCCACGATGAGCAGTCCTTC
TRBV7-3,-,-,TRBJ1-2,CASSSWQPFYGYTF,TGTGCCAGCAGCTCCTGGCAGCCATTCTATGGCTACACCTTC
TRBV5-4,-,hyperexpanded,TRBJ2-5,CASSWDFRQYQETQYF,TGTGCCAGCAGCTGGGATTTTCGTCAGTACCAAGAGACCCAGTACTTC
TRBV24-1,-,large,TRBJ2-3,CATSDEPGATDTQYF,TGTGCCACCAGTGATGAACCAGGAGCCACAGATACGCAGTATTTT
TRBV27,-,medium-sized,TRBJ2-1,CASSLFTGYNEQFF,TGTGCCAGCAGTTTGTTTACAGGCTACAATGAGCAGTTCTTC
TRBV6-2/TRBV6-3,-,medium-sized,TRBJ2-1,CASSYGSYLGHEQFF,TGTGCCAGCAGTTACGGCTCCTACCTCGGTCATGAGCAGTTCTTC
TRBV7-3,-,-,TRBJ1-2,CASSSRRPFYGYTF,TGTGCCAGCAGCTCCCGACGGCCGTTCTATGGCTACACCTTC
TRBV28,-,large,TRBJ2-2,CASRFNPNTGELFF,TGTGCCAGCAGGTTCAACCCGAACACCGGGGAGCTGTTTTTT
TRBV28,TRBD2,large,TRBJ2-7,CATRTSARYEQYF,TGTGCCACCCGGACTAGCGCTCGTTACGAGCAGTACTTC
TRBV28,TRBD1,medium-sized,TRBJ2-7,CASSHRGQLNEQYF,TGTGCCAGCAGCCACAGGGGCCAACTAAACGAGCAGTACTTC
TRBV28,TRBD1,large,TRBJ1-5,CASSIKTGDYSNQPQHF,TGTGCCAGCAGTATCAAAACAGGGGACTATAGCAATCAGCCCCAGCATTTT
TRBV7-8,-,medium-sized,TRBJ2-2,CASSLLDGRTGELFF,TGTGCCAGCAGCTTGCTGGACGGGCGGACCGGGGAGCTGTTTTTT
TRBV11-2,TRBD1,medium-sized,TRBJ2-7,CASNPGTVDYEQYF,TGTGCCAGCAACCCCGGGACAGTAGACTACGAGCAGTACTTC
TRBV7-3,TRBD2,-,TRBJ2-3,CAGTRLALSADTQYF,TGTGCCGGCACCCGACTAGCGCTTTCAGCAGATACTCAGTATTTT
TRBV28,-,medium-sized,TRBJ1-2,CASSPGVGYTF,TGTGCCAGCAGTCCTGGGGTCGGCTACACCTTC
TRBV14,TRBD2,medium-sized,TRBJ2-1,CASSRRAGASAHEQFF,TGTGCCAGCAGCCGGCGAGCGGGAGCGTCGGCCCATGAGCAGTTCTTC